The present T cell receptor beta chain was sequenced within a study of blood T cells in healthy people across ages. Overall study context: Template switching recovered approximately one barcoded beta molecule for every two T cells.

Details on this clonotype: What it binds is unknown.

This CDR3 has 14 residues. Trimming left V 0 bases short and J 6 bases short, with 13 bases between. Germline V gene data show CDR1 as DFQATT and CDR2 as SNEGSKA (reference sequence). Study-wide points: Naive CD4+ cells and diversity were both higher in long-lived donors than in aged donors.

The second PCR ran roughly 6 to 11 cycles with a sample-barcoded 5' primer and J-beta primers. TCRdb passed the 5' RACE reads through MiXCR, listing each CDR3 protein once. The sample carries hundreds of thousands of distinct CDR3 sequences, 49% recorded once. The chain carries TRBV20-1 and TRBJ2-3; no reliable D call. Sequenced: blood. The sequence derives from a woman aged 60-70 years in good health. The CDR3 here is CSARDLMPQDTQYF. In nucleotides, the CDR3 is TGCAGTGCTAGAGATTTGATGCCACAGGATACGCAGTATTTT.